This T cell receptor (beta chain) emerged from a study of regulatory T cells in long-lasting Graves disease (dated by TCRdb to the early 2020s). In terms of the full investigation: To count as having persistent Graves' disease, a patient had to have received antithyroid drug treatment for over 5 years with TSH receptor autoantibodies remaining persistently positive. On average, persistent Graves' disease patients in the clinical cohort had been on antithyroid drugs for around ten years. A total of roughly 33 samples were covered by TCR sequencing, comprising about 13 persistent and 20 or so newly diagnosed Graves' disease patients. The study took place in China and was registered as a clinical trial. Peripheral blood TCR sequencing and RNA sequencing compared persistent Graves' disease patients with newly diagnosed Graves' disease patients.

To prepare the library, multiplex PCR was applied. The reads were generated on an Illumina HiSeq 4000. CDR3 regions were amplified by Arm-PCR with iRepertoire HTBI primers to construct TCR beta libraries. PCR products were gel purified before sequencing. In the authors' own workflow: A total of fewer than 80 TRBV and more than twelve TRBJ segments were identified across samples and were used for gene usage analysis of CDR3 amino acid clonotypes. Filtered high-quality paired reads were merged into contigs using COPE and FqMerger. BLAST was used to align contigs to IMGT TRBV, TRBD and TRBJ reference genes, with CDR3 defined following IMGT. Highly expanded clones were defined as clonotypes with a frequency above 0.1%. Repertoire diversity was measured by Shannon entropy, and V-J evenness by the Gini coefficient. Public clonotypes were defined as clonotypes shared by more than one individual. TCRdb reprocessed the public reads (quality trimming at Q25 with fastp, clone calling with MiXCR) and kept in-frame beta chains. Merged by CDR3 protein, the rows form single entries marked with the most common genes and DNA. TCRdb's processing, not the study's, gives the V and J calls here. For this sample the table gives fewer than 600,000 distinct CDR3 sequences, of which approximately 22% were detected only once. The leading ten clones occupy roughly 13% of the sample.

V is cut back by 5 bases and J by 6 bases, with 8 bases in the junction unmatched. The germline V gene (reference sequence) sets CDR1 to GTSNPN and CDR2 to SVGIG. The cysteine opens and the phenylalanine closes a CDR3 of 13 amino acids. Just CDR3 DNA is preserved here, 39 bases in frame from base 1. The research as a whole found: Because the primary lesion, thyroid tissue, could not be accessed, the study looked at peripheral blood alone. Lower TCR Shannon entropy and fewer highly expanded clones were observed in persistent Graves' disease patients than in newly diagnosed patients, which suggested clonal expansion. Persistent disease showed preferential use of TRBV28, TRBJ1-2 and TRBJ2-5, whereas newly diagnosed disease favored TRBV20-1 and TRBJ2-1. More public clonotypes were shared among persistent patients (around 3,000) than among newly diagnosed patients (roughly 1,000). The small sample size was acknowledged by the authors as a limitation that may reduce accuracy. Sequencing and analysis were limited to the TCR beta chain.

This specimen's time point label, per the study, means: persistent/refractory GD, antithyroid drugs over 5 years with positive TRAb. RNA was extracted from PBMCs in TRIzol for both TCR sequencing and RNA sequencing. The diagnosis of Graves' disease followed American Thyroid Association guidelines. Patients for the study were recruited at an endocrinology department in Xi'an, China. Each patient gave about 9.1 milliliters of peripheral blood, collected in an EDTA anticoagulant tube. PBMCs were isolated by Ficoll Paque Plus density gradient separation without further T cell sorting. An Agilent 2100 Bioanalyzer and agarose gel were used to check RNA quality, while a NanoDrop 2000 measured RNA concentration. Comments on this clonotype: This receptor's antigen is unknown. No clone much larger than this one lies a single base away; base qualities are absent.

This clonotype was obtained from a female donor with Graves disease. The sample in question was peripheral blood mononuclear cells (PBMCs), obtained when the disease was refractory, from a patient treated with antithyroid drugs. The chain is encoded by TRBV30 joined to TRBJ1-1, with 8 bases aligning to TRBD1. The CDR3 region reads CAWRLQGGAEAFF. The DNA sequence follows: TGTGCCTGGCGGCTACAGGGGGGGGCTGAAGCTTTCTTT.